These 23 T cell receptor beta chains came from one sample sequenced in a study of CD8+CD57+ T cells in acquired aplastic anemia. According to the study, genomic DNA was the template for TCR beta VDJ and CDR3 profiling. Using its own MiXCR run on the reads, TCRdb lists one record per CDR3 protein. There are a few hundred thousand distinct CDR3 sequences in the sample; around 30% occur only once, and about 0.8% lies in the top ten. By flow cytometry, patients selected for sequencing had shown an expansion of CD8+CD57+ cells. The sequenced material came from sorted CD4+, CD8+, or CD8+CD57+ T cells (not recorded which) from PBMCs. The receptors come from a human donor with aplastic anemia.

V is TRBV20-1 and J is TRBJ2-3, with D perhaps given as TRBD1 or TRBD2 (5 bases each). Germline assignment: CDR1 DFQATT and CDR2 SNEGSKA (reference sequence). Trimming stripped 3 bases from V and 1 base from J, with 17 bases between. CDR3 length: 16 amino acids. CDR3: CSASSVGGSGTDTQYF. The CDR3 nucleotides read TGCAGTGCTAGTTCAGTTGGGGGATCGGGCACAGATACGCAGTATTTT.

The chain carries TRBV5-1 and TRBJ2-1; possibly TRBD2 for D (5 bases). In germline, CDR1 is SGHRS, CDR2 YFSETQ. The CDR3 extends over 11 amino acids. The V gene lost 7 bases and the J gene lost 7 bases, with 9 bases spanning the gap. The CDR3 sequence: CASASGNEQFF. The CDR3 DNA reads as TGCGCCAGCGCCAGCGGAAATGAGCAGTTCTTC.

The rearrangement links TRBV5-6 to TRBJ1-2; a weak D match, TRBD1 (5 bases). Germline V CDR1 and CDR2: SGHDT, YYEEEE. The V end was cut by 4 bases, the J end by 1 base, with 14 bases between. The CDR3 consists of 15 residues. CDR3 loop: CASSTGQFVNYGYTF. The CDR3 bases are TGTGCCAGCAGCACTGGACAATTTGTTAACTATGGCTACACCTTC.

The chain combines TRBV20-1 with TRBJ2-4; D possibly corresponds to TRBD2 (7 bases). Per germline, CDR1 DFQATT and CDR2 SNEGSKA (reference sequence). The V end was cut by 5 bases, the J end by 0 bases, with 14 bases between. The CDR3 covers 15 residues. The CDR3 region has the DNA TGCAGTGCTCCTGGGGGAGGGGGAGCCAAAAACATTCAGTACTTC. Residues: CSAPGGGGAKNIQYF.

In its sample, this clonotype was seen once. The genes are TRBV11-3 and TRBJ1-3; the D is unclear. The CDR3 is made up of 15 amino acids. Germline CDR1 and CDR2: SGHNT and YENEEA. The germline V and J ends were trimmed by 5 bases and 4 bases, with 15 bases remaining between them. The CDR3 nucleotides read TGTGCCAGCAGCCAAGGGTTTTCGGCCGGAAACACCATATATTTT. Its translation: CASSQGFSAGNTIYF.

This clonotype has a count of ten or more. This rearrangement joins TRBV11-2 to TRBJ2-7, with D unresolved. The CDR3 spans 13 residues. Germline values: CDR1 SGHAT, CDR2 FQNNGV. V lost 1 base to trimming and J lost 6 bases, with 10 bases between them. This CDR3 is CASSLAASGEQYF. The DNA of the CDR3 is TGTGCCAGCAGCTTAGCTGCTAGTGGCGAGCAGTACTTC. Together with reference TRBV11-2 and TRBJ2-7, the CDR3 gives the full variable domain: EAGVAQSPRYKIIEKRQSVAFWCNPISGHATLYWYQQILGQGPKLLIQFQNNGVVDDSQLPKDRFSAERLKGVDSTLKIQPAKLEDSAVYLCASSLAASGEQYFGPGTRLTVT.

The V call is TRBV25-1, the J call TRBJ1-5, with 8 bases identical to TRBD1. Unmatched junction bases numbered 12, after V lost 7 bases and J lost 10 bases. CDR1 is MGHDK, CDR2 SYGVNS, per germline. The CDR3 consists of 14 residues. This chain's CDR3 is CASTMTGQGQPQHF. The CDR3, as DNA: TGTGCCAGCACTATGACAGGACAGGGTCAACCCCAGCATTTT. Using reference TRBV25-1 and TRBJ1-5 for the parts outside the CDR3, the full variable domain is EADIYQTPRYLVIGTGKKITLECSQTMGHDKMYWYQQDPGMELHLIHYSYGVNSTEKGDLSSESTVSRIRTEHFPLTLESARPSHTSQYLCASTMTGQGQPQHFGDGTRLSIL.

This clonotype was seen repeatedly, ten times or more. The chain is built from TRBV7-9 and TRBJ2-7; 12 bases match TRBD2. The CDR3 totals 15 residues. V was clipped by 5 bases and J by 3 bases; unmatched bases: 5. CDR1 is SEHNR, CDR2 FQNEAQ, per germline (reference sequence). CDR3: CASSRRLAGDYEQYF. CDR3 DNA: TGTGCCAGCAGCCGCAGACTAGCGGGAGACTACGAGCAGTACTTC.

This clonotype has a count of ten or more. One end of the junction varies from germline; a read error may be responsible. The chain couples TRBV7-7 to TRBJ1-1, with D possibly being TRBD1 (6 bases). The CDR3 is made up of 15 amino acids. The germline gives CDR1 SSHAT, CDR2 FNYEAQ (reference sequence). CDR3: CASSTHRVENTEAFF. The CDR3 bases are TGTGCTAGCAGCACTCACAGGGTAGAGAACACTGAAGCTTTCTTT.

V gene TRBV4-1 combines with J gene TRBJ2-3; the match to TRBD2 covers 10 bases. The CDR3 is made up of 17 amino acids. Trimming removed 1 base from V and 0 bases from J; junction bases left unmatched: 4. Germline V gives CDR1 MGHRA, CDR2 YSYEKL. The CDR3 sequence: CASSQAETSGSTDTQYF. The CDR3 DNA is TGCGCCAGCAGCCAAGCTGAGACTAGCGGGAGCACAGATACGCAGTATTTT.

This clonotype was seen many times. The DNA for the CDR3 is TGTGCCACCAGTGGTTCGGGACAGGGGTCCTACGAGCAGTACTTC. Translated: CATSGSGQGSYEQYF. The J gene is TRBJ2-7, the V gene TRBV24-1; 10 bases match TRBD1. Losses at the gene ends were 5 bases for V and 1 base for J; bases not matched to a gene: 4. The CDR3 consists of 15 residues. CDR1 is KGHDR and CDR2 is SFDVKD in the germline V gene.

Of note for this clonotype: It may be a read error: a sequence one base away is much more abundant. The CDR3 region has the DNA TGTGCCAGTAGGAGCCCGGGCGGGAACGAGCAGTACTTC. Its protein product is CASRSPGGNEQYF. The chain has TRBV19 and TRBJ2-7; a weak D match, TRBD2 (6 bases). Germline V gene data show CDR1 as LNHDA and CDR2 as SQIVND (reference sequence). CDR3 length: 13 amino acids. Trimming took off 6 bases at V and 5 bases at J, with 14 bases between the two ends.

In DNA form, the CDR3 reads TGCGCCAGCAGCTTGGCGACAGGGGACCGAGCTTTCTTT. Protein: CASSLATGDRAFF. The rearrangement uses TRBV5-1 and TRBJ1-1, with 8 bases that match TRBD1. CDR1 and CDR2 (germline): SGHRS, YFSETQ. The CDR3 extends over 13 amino acids. Losses at the gene ends were 0 bases for V and 10 bases for J; bases not matched to a gene: 5.

This clonotype was recorded a few times. The gene calls are TRBV14 and TRBJ2-2; 7 nucleotides line up with TRBD1. This CDR3 is 15 amino acids long. From germline, CDR1 is SGHDN and CDR2 FVKESK. Unmatched junction bases numbered 5, after V lost 6 bases and J lost 1 base. CDR3 region: CASSRDRVNTGELFF. CDR3 DNA sequence: TGTGCCAGCAGTCGGGACAGAGTGAACACCGGGGAGCTGTTTTTT.

The chain recombines TRBV20-1 with TRBJ2-4; D remains ambiguous. This CDR3 region has 16 residues. Trimming left V 3 bases short and J 0 bases short, with 15 bases between. In germline, CDR1 is DFQATT, CDR2 SNEGSKA (reference sequence). The CDR3 bases are TGCAGTGCTAGCCGCATGAGGAGCCTAGCCAAAAACATTCAGTACTTC. Protein sequence: CSASRMRSLAKNIQYF.

This clonotype has at least ten counts. This chain joins TRBV20-1 and TRBJ2-7; 9 nucleotides line up with TRBD2. The V gene end was trimmed by 6 bases and the J gene end by 2 bases; junction bases not matched to a gene: 2. CDR1 and CDR2 (germline): DFQATT, SNEGSKA (reference sequence). This CDR3 spans 12 amino acids. The CDR3 sequence: CSARTSAYEQYF. The CDR3 coding sequence is TGCAGTGCGCGGACTAGCGCCTACGAGCAGTACTTC.

There are many counts of this clonotype. The rearrangement links TRBV5-8 to TRBJ2-7; 9 bases fit TRBD2. J gave up 7 bases and V 0 bases, and 8 bases lay outside the gene matches. Germline loops: CDR1 SGHTS, CDR2 YDEGEE. The CDR3 has 15 residues. CDR3 protein: CASSLGAGGPWEQYF. The DNA for the CDR3 is TGTGCCAGCAGCTTGGGGGCGGGAGGGCCGTGGGAGCAGTACTTC.

The count of this clonotype is one. The rearrangement links TRBV24-1 to TRBJ1-2, with D possibly TRBD1 on 5 matching bases. V was cut by 5 bases and J by 4 bases, with 10 bases left in between. This CDR3 has 13 residues. The germline V gene encodes CDR1 KGHDR and CDR2 SFDVKD. The DNA for the CDR3 is TGTGCCACCAGTGCGGTGGGGGGCTATGGCTACACCTTC. This sequence encodes CATSAVGGYGYTF.

With respect to this clonotype: Relative to the germline gene, one junction end is altered; a read error may explain this. The chain combines TRBV7-3 with TRBJ1-1; perhaps TRBD1 as D (5 bases). This CDR3 is built from 14 residues. In germline, CDR1 is SGHTA, CDR2 FQGTGA. The CDR3 sequence: CTSSLMGQNTEAFF. In DNA, the CDR3 is TGTACCAGCAGCCTAATGGGGCAGAACACTGAAGCTTTCTTT.

The CDR3 DNA reads as TGTGCCAGCACCCTCATGGGGAGCTCCTATAATTCACCCCTCCACTTT. Translated: CASTLMGSSYNSPLHF. The genes are TRBV2 and TRBJ1-6, with unresolved D. The germline V gene has CDR1 SNHLY and CDR2 FYNNEI. There are 16 residues in the CDR3. Trimming removed 7 bases at V and 0 bases at J, with 13 bases between.

This clonotype was recorded many times. The chain recombines TRBV12-3 or TRBV12-4 with TRBJ1-2, with a weak D call TRBD1 (5 bases). CDR3 length: 13 amino acids. V dropped 5 bases and J dropped 4 bases, with 11 bases sitting between them. CDR3 sequence (DNA): TGTGCCAGCAGTCCCCAGGGATTCTATGGCTACACCTTC. Translating gives CASSPQGFYGYTF.

This clonotype has just a few counts. The chain's CDR3 is CSARSLAGVGSRPYNEQFF. In nucleotides, the CDR3 is TGCAGTGCTAGATCCTTAGCGGGAGTTGGATCGCGTCCCTACAATGAGCAGTTCTTC. The chain has TRBV20-1 and TRBJ2-1; 9 bases align to TRBD2. CDR1 and CDR2 (germline): DFQATT, SNEGSKA (reference sequence). Trimming cost V 2 bases and J 2 bases; bases outside gene matches: 16. The CDR3 has 19 residues.

This clonotype was seen more than once but under ten times. The rearrangement joins TRBV20-1 to TRBJ1-3, with TRBD1 as a possible D gene (5 bases). V was trimmed by 3 bases and J by 6 bases, leaving 12 bases between them. The CDR3 is 13 residues long. Germline V CDR1 and CDR2: DFQATT, SNEGSKA (reference sequence). CDR3 sequence reads: CSASSGAENTIYF. The DNA of the CDR3 is TGCAGTGCTAGTTCCGGGGCTGAAAACACCATATATTTT.